A selection of T cell receptor beta chains follows, all from one sample in a study of shared clonotypes between healthy human individuals. The assay was immunoSEQ multiplex PCR, and TCRdb's table has in-frame clones only and misses some. In the table there are over 1.5 million clones, 98% of which are singletons. The sample taken for sequencing was naive CD4+ T cells sorted from blood. These receptors were obtained from a young man in good health. Both conserved end residues are part of each CDR3. A D gene is named only where the DNA matches it firmly. Only some rows state a clone size, as once, few, many or a class for expanded clones.

D gene: TRBD2; J gene: TRBJ2-1; clone size: -; V gene: TRBV18; CDR3 DNA: TGTGCCAGCTCACCCGGGACTAGCGGTTACAATGAGCAGTTCTTC; CDR3 protein: CASSPGTSGYNEQFF
D gene: -; J gene: TRBJ2-2; clone size: -; V gene: TRBV10-1; CDR3 DNA: TGCGCCAGCAGTGAGTTACAGGGCACCGGGGAGCTGTTTTTT; CDR3 protein: CASSELQGTGELFF
D gene: -; J gene: TRBJ2-2; clone size: -; V gene: TRBV19; CDR3 DNA: TGTGCCAGTACCATCGACCGGGGCACCGGGGAGCTGTTTTTT; CDR3 protein: CASTIDRGTGELFF
D gene: -; J gene: TRBJ2-5; clone size: -; V gene: TRBV5-4; CDR3 DNA: TGTGCCAGCAGCTCCCAGGGTGGGGAAGAGACCCAGTACTTC; CDR3 protein: CASSSQGGEETQYF
D gene: TRBD2; J gene: TRBJ2-3; clone size: once; V gene: TRBV27; CDR3 DNA: TGTGCCAGCAGTTTGTACGGCGAGCGGGAGCTTGATACGCAGTATTTT; CDR3 protein: CASSLYGERELDTQYF
D gene: -; J gene: TRBJ2-7; clone size: -; V gene: TRBV30; CDR3 DNA: TGTGCCTGGGGCTTAAAGGGTACCTACGAGCAGTACTTC; CDR3 protein: CAWGLKGTYEQYF
D gene: -; J gene: TRBJ2-1; clone size: -; V gene: TRBV5-1; CDR3 DNA: TGCGCCAGCAGCTTGGCCGGCCTCGGTGAGCAGTTCTTC; CDR3 protein: CASSLAGLGEQFF
D gene: -; J gene: TRBJ2-1; clone size: -; V gene: TRBV29-1; CDR3 DNA: TGCAGCGTTGAAGTCGGTAGCCCTAACATGAATGAGCAGTTCTTC; CDR3 protein: CSVEVGSPNMNEQFF
D gene: -; J gene: TRBJ2-7; clone size: -; V gene: TRBV29-1; CDR3 DNA: TGCAGCGCCGTTCGGGGGTACGAGCAGTACTTC; CDR3 protein: CSAVRGYEQYF
D gene: -; J gene: TRBJ2-4; clone size: -; V gene: TRBV2; CDR3 DNA: TGTGCCAGCAGTGAGTTCGGGGGGCCCAGCATTCAGTACTTC; CDR3 protein: CASSEFGGPSIQYF
D gene: TRBD2; J gene: TRBJ2-7; clone size: -; V gene: TRBV2; CDR3 DNA: TGTGCCAGCAGTACTAGCGGCCCCAACGAGCAGTACTTC; CDR3 protein: CASSTSGPNEQYF
D gene: TRBD2; J gene: TRBJ2-1; clone size: -; V gene: TRBV10-3; CDR3 DNA: TGTGCCATCAGTGCCCGGGGGGGGTTCAATGAGCAGTTCTTC; CDR3 protein: CAISARGGFNEQFF
D gene: -; J gene: TRBJ2-3; clone size: -; V gene: TRBV5-4; CDR3 DNA: TGTGCCAGCAGCTTAGAAGATACGCAGTATTTT; CDR3 protein: CASSLEDTQYF
D gene: -; J gene: TRBJ2-7; clone size: -; V gene: TRBV2; CDR3 DNA: TGTGCCAGCATTAGTGTTGGCTACGAGCAGTACTTC; CDR3 protein: CASISVGYEQYF
D gene: -; J gene: TRBJ2-7; clone size: -; V gene: TRBV11-2; CDR3 DNA: TGTGCCAGCAGCCTTGGCAGGGCCTACGAGCAGTACTTC; CDR3 protein: CASSLGRAYEQYF
D gene: TRBD2; J gene: TRBJ2-7; clone size: -; V gene: TRBV6-6; CDR3 DNA: TGTGCCAGCAGTTACGACGCGGGAGGATCCTACGAGCAGTACTTC; CDR3 protein: CASSYDAGGSYEQYF
D gene: -; J gene: TRBJ1-5; clone size: -; V gene: TRBV6-1; CDR3 DNA: TGTGCCAGCAGTGAACAACAGAATCAGCCCCAGCATTTT; CDR3 protein: CASSEQQNQPQHF